This T cell receptor (beta chain) comes out of a study of blood T cell repertoires in COVID-19. Sequenced by immunoSEQ multiplex PCR; TCRdb stores in-frame clones only, minus some. The data hold roughly 220,000 clones, with just over 85% observed a single time. Germline V lookup: CDR1 SGDLS, CDR2 YYNGEE. Trimming pared 0 bases from V and 0 bases from J, leaving 7 bases between. This CDR3 is 14 amino acids long. Those enrolled, adults aged about 18 to 89 years, came from roughly 22 US areas. Sequenced input: PBMCs or T cells enriched from blood (not recorded which). The chain joins TRBV9 to TRBJ2-7; D is uncertain. The sequence came from a woman aged 40 to 49 with acute COVID-19. CDR3 DNA sequence: TGTGCCAGCAGCGTAGGGCAGGCCTCCTACGAGCAGTACTTC. This codes for CASSVGQASYEQYF.